The 16 T cell receptor beta chains given below trace back to one sample, sequenced in a study of T cells after yellow fever vaccination. TCRdb redid the calling of the 5' RACE reads with MiXCR, one entry per CDR3 protein. This sample has approximately 330,000 distinct CDR3 sequences, with over 4% found just once. Sequencing was performed on PBMCs, taken 5 days after the yellow fever booster vaccination. These receptors were obtained from a young man who received the YFV17D yellow fever vaccine.

This clonotype came up many times. J is TRBJ2-3 and V is TRBV7-2, with D uncertain. V lost 1 base and J 0 bases, leaving 8 bases between the germline ends. Germline CDR1 and CDR2: SGHTA and FQGNSA. The CDR3 extends over 15 amino acids. This chain's CDR3 is CASSLGTTSTDTQYF. CDR3 in DNA: TGTGCCAGCAGCTTAGGTACTACGAGCACAGATACGCAGTATTTT.

The table lists this clonotype with a few counts. DNA for the CDR3: TGCGCCAGCAGCCACGGGGGCAGCACTGAAGCTTTCTTT. Protein product: CASSHGGSTEAFF. This chain joins TRBV4-1 and TRBJ1-1, with a possible D match to TRBD1 (6 bases). Germline V lookup: CDR1 MGHRA, CDR2 YSYEKL. Trimming cost V 3 bases and J 4 bases, with 9 bases left between them. The length of the CDR3 is 13 residues.

The table lists this clonotype with many counts. The rearrangement uses TRBV12-3 or TRBV12-4 and TRBJ2-1; 11 bases agree with TRBD2. Trimming took 3 bases from V and 4 from J; bases not matched to a gene: 8. There are 17 residues in the CDR3. The CDR3 DNA reads TGTGCCAGCAGTTTCACCATACTAGCGGGGGAGTACAATGAGCAGTTCTTC. Translating gives CASSFTILAGEYNEQFF.

In this sample, this clonotype turned up many times. The rearrangement links TRBV7-2 to TRBJ1-1; D perhaps matches TRBD1 (6 bases). The CDR3 is made up of 15 amino acids. The V end lost 7 bases, the J end lost 4 bases, and 19 bases lay between the germline ends. Germline V gene sequence: CDR1 SGHTA, CDR2 FQGNSA. The CDR3 loop is CASILVWGLGTEAFF. The CDR3 DNA follows: TGTGCCAGCATCCTGGTTTGGGGGCTCGGCACTGAAGCTTTCTTT.

This clonotype was observed a few times. The chain is built from TRBV7-2 and TRBJ2-4; a weak D match, TRBD1 (6 bases). The CDR3 extends over 19 amino acids. Trimming removed 1 base at V and 1 base at J, with 20 bases between. Germline V gene data show CDR1 as SGHTA and CDR2 as FQGNSA. The CDR3 spells CASSLVVFPGAFAKNIQYF. CDR3 bases: TGTGCCAGCAGCTTAGTTGTTTTTCCAGGGGCGTTTGCCAAAAACATTCAGTACTTC.

The rearrangement links TRBV18 to TRBJ1-1; D is undetermined. V was shortened by 6 bases and J by 3 bases, with 11 bases between the two germline ends. Looked up from germline, CDR1 is KGHSH and CDR2 is LQKENI. The CDR3 length is 13 residues. The CDR3 nucleotides are TGTGCCAGCTCCCCCCAAGAGCACACTGAAGCTTTCTTT. Encoded protein: CASSPQEHTEAFF.

This clonotype was found many times. The chain employs TRBV27 and TRBJ2-3; the D is unclear. The V gene's germline CDR1 is MNHEY and CDR2 SMNVEV (reference sequence). V was trimmed by 5 bases and J by 1 base, leaving 7 bases between them. The CDR3 contains 13 residues. In DNA form, the CDR3 reads TGTGCCAGCAGTGTCCCAGGCACAGATACGCAGTATTTT. Amino acid sequence: CASSVPGTDTQYF.

This clonotype came up a few times. The chain recombines TRBV20-1 with TRBJ2-5, with 9 bases aligning to TRBD2. The CDR3 extends over 15 amino acids. Unmatched junction bases numbered 7, after V lost 0 bases and J lost 5 bases. Germline V gene data show CDR1 as DFQATT and CDR2 as SNEGSKA (reference sequence). The DNA for the CDR3 is TGCAGTGCTAGAGATAGGAGCGGGGGGCTGGAGACCCAGTACTTC. Its translation: CSARDRSGGLETQYF.

This chain links TRBV7-9 with TRBJ1-1; 7 nucleotides agree with TRBD1. The CDR3 has 14 residues. Germline V gene data show CDR1 as SEHNR and CDR2 as FQNEAQ (reference sequence). The ends lost 5 bases at V and 5 bases at J; junction bases unmatched: 8. CDR3 sequence: CASSPGQDGTEAFF. CDR3 nucleotide sequence: TGTGCCAGCAGCCCCGGACAGGATGGTACTGAAGCTTTCTTT.

This clonotype was picked up a small number of times. The chain employs TRBV3-1 and TRBJ1-4; D may be TRBD1 (5 bases). From germline, CDR1 is LGHDT and CDR2 YNNKEL (reference sequence). The V gene lost 4 bases and the J gene lost 1 base, with 13 bases spanning the gap. This CDR3 has 16 amino acids. DNA for the CDR3: TGTGCCAGCAGCCCCGGGGCAGGGCGAACTAATGAAAAACTGTTTTTT. Protein product: CASSPGAGRTNEKLFF.

At least ten counts were recorded for this clonotype. The chain joins TRBV6-4 to TRBJ2-1; TRBD2 matches 13 bases. The germline CDR1 and CDR2 sequences are MRHNA and SNTAGT. The CDR3 is 15 residues long. The junction had 4 bases not matched to a gene; V was cut back by 3 bases and J by 8 bases. The CDR3 DNA sequence: TGTGCCAGCAGTGAGACTAGCGGGGGGTACGATGAGCAGTTCTTC. Protein: CASSETSGGYDEQFF.

This clonotype has a handful of counts. V usage is TRBV24-1 and J usage is TRBJ1-5; maybe TRBD1 (6 bases). The germline gives CDR1 KGHDR, CDR2 SFDVKD. V was pared by 5 bases and J by 6 bases, with 10 bases between. The CDR3 sequence is 13 residues long. CDR3: CATSAGAGQPQHF. The CDR3 nucleotides read TGTGCCACCAGTGCAGGGGCCGGTCAGCCCCAGCATTTT.

This clonotype has more than one count but fewer than ten. The chain carries TRBV7-2 and TRBJ2-3, with D unclear. The CDR3 covers 15 residues. V was clipped by 3 bases and J by 1 base, with 11 bases between them. Germline V lookup: CDR1 SGHTA, CDR2 FQGNSA. CDR3 in amino acids: CASSLGSGRTDTQYF. Written as DNA, the CDR3 is TGTGCCAGCAGCTTGGGTAGTGGCCGCACAGATACGCAGTATTTT.

In its sample, this clonotype was seen a few times. This chain uses TRBV20-1 with TRBJ2-1, with 8 positions matching TRBD2. Germline CDR1 is DFQATT and CDR2 is SNEGSKA (reference sequence). The V and J ends lost 6 bases and 0 bases, in that order; junction bases with no gene match: 13. The CDR3 runs 17 residues. The CDR3 nucleotides are TGCAGTGCGGAATCGAGCGGGGGCCTCAGCTCCTACAATGAGCAGTTCTTC. Translating gives CSAESSGGLSSYNEQFF.

This clonotype appeared a few times. The gene calls are TRBV18 and TRBJ2-7, with D possibly TRBD1 on 6 matching bases. Germline CDR1 is KGHSH and CDR2 is LQKENI. The CDR3 contains 13 residues. The V end was cut by 5 bases, the J end by 6 bases, with 14 bases between. The CDR3 bases are TGTGCCAGCTCAACCGGGACAATCATCGAGCAGTACTTC. It is translated as CASSTGTIIEQYF.

The chain is built from TRBV6-2 or TRBV6-3 and TRBJ2-7; no firm D call. CDR1 is MNHEY and CDR2 is SVGEGT in the germline V gene. Trimming took off 0 bases at V and 7 bases at J, with 10 bases between the two ends. The CDR3 loop spans 13 amino acids. The CDR3 loop reads CASSYSTRQEQYV. DNA for the CDR3: TGTGCCAGCAGTTACTCGACACGTCAGGAGCAGTACGTC.